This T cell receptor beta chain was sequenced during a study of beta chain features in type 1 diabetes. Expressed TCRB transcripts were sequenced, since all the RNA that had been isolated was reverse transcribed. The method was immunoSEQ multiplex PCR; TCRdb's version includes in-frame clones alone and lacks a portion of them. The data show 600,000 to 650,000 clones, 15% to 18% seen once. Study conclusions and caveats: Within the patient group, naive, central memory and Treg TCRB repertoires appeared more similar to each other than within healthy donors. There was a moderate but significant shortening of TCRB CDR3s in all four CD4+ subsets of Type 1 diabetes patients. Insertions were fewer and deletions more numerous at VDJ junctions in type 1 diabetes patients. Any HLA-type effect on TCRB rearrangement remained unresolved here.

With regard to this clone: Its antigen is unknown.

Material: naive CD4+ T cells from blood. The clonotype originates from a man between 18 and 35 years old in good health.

The CDR3 reads CASSTSGAGSNQPQHF. The CDR3 DNA reads TGTGCCAGCAGCACCTCCGGGGCGGGTTCAAATCAGCCCCAGCATTTT. The chain combines TRBV7-8 with TRBJ1-5; TRBD1 is a possible D gene (5 bases). The germline V and J ends were trimmed by 5 bases and 4 bases, with 18 bases remaining between them. The CDR3 is 16 residues long. From germline, CDR1 is SGHVS and CDR2 FQNEAQ. The full variable domain, rest sourced from reference TRBV7-8 and TRBJ1-5, is GAGVSQSPRYKVAKRGQDVALRCDPISGHVSLFWYQQALGQGPEFLTYFQNEAQLDKSGLPSDRFFAERPEGSVSTLKIQRTQQEDSAVYLCASSTSGAGSNQPQHFGDGTRLSIL.